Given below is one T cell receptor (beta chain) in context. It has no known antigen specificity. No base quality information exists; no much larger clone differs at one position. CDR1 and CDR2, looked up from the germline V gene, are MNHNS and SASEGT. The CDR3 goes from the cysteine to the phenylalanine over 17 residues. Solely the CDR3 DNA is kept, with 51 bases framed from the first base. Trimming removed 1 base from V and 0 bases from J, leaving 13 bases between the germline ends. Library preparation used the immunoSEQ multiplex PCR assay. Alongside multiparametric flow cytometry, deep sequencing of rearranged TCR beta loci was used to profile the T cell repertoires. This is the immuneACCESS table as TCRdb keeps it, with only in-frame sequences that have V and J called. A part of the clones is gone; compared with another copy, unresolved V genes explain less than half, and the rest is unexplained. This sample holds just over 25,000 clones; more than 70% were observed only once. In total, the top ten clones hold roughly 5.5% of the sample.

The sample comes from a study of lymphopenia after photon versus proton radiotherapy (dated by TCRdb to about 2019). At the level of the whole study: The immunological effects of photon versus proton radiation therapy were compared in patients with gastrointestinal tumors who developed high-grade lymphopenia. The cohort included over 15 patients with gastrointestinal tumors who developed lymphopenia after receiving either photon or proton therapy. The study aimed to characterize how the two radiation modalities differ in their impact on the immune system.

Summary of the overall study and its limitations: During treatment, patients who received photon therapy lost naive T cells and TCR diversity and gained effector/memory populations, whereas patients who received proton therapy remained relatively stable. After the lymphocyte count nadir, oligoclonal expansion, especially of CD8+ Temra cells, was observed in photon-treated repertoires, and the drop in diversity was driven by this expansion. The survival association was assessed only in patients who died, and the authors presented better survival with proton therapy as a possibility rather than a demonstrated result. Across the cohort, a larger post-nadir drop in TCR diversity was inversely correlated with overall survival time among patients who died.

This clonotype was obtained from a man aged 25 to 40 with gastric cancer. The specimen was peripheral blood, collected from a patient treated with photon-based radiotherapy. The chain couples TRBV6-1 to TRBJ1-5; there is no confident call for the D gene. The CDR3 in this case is CASSEGRLGYSNQPQHF. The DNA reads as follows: TGTGCCAGCAGTGAAGGAAGGCTTGGGTATAGCAATCAGCCCCAGCATTTT.